The rows below give T cell receptor beta chains drawn from one sample of a study of blood T cells in healthy people across ages. TCRdb analysed the 5' RACE reads with MiXCR anew, one entry per CDR3 protein. The sample comprises around 900,000 distinct CDR3 sequences, roughly 50% of which are singletons, and around a fifth rests with the top ten. The material sequenced was blood. Source of these receptors: a woman aged 55-69 years in good health. Each CDR3 is given with its conserved first and last residue. A D gene is named only where the DNA matches it firmly. Clone size is not always given. Where it is, it says once, few, many or a class for expanded clones.

D gene	V gene	clone size	J gene	CDR3 DNA	CDR3 protein
NA	TRBV28	NA	TRBJ2-7	TGTGCCAGCAGTTCACCGGGATATTCCTACGAGCAGTACTTC	CASSSPGYSYEQYF
NA	TRBV4-2	once	TRBJ2-3	TGTGCCAGCAGCCAGGAGGACCGGGTGCAATACGGGGCAGATACGCAGTATTTT	CASSQEDRVQYGADTQYF
TRBD2	TRBV20-1	NA	TRBJ2-1	TGCAGTGCTGGAGATCCAAGGCGAGCGGGGAACTACAATGAGCAGTTCTTC	CSAGDPRRAGNYNEQFF
TRBD2	TRBV12-3/TRBV12-4	NA	TRBJ2-7	TGTGCCAGCAGTTTAGCGGGAGGGCCGTTTAACGAGCAGTACTTC	CASSLAGGPFNEQYF
NA	TRBV7-3	NA	TRBJ2-3	TGTGCCAGCAGCTTAACGAGTTCCGTCGCAGATACGCAGTATTTT	CASSLTSSVADTQYF
NA	TRBV13	NA	TRBJ2-5	TGTGCCAGCAGCTTACCGCAGTCGAATGAGCAGTACTTC	CASSLPQSNEQYF
TRBD2	TRBV7-2	NA	TRBJ2-7	TGTGCCAGCAGCTTAGAGGTGACTAGCGGGAGTTACGAGCAGTACTTC	CASSLEVTSGSYEQYF
TRBD1	TRBV18	NA	TRBJ1-4	TGTGCCAGCTCACCCCTTGATGGGGACAGCTTGTTTTTT	CASSPLDGDSLFF
TRBD2	TRBV7-9	NA	TRBJ2-3	TGTGCCAGCAGCCCTAGCGGGGCGGCCACAGATACGCAGTATTTT	CASSPSGAATDTQYF
TRBD1	TRBV6-1	NA	TRBJ2-5	TGTGCCAGCAGGTTCGCTATCTCCGGGACAGGTGAAGAGCAGTACTTC	CASRFAISGTGEEQYF
TRBD1	TRBV15	NA	TRBJ2-1	TGTGCCACCAGCAGAGACCCGGAAGGGGGCCGCAATGAGCAGTTCTTC	CATSRDPEGGRNEQFF
NA	TRBV12-3/TRBV12-4	NA	TRBJ2-7	TGTGCCAGCAGTTTCAACGGGGGCGAGCAGTACTTC	CASSFNGGEQYF
NA	TRBV29-1	NA	TRBJ1-1	TGCAGCGTCCTCTGGACAGCCCCGAACACTGAAGCTTTCTTT	CSVLWTAPNTEAFF
NA	TRBV29-1	few	TRBJ1-4	TGCAGCGTTGAGGAGGGGCTTGGTGAAAAACTGTTTTTT	CSVEEGLGEKLFF
TRBD1	TRBV5-1	NA	TRBJ2-3	TGCGCCAGCAGCTTGGACAGGGGGCCTCCCACAGATACGCAGTATTTT	CASSLDRGPPTDTQYF
TRBD2	TRBV20-1	NA	TRBJ2-5	TGCAGTGCTAGGTGGCTAGCGGGGGCTATGGAGCAGTACTTC	CSARWLAGAMEQYF
TRBD2	TRBV9	few	TRBJ2-7	TGTGCCAGCAGCGCCCACCCCGGGACTAGCAACTCCTACGAGCAGTACTTC	CASSAHPGTSNSYEQYF
NA	TRBV4-1	NA	TRBJ2-7	TGCGCCAGCAGCCGCGGCGACATCAACTACGAGCAGTACTTC	CASSRGDINYEQYF
NA	TRBV27	NA	TRBJ2-7	TGTGCCAGCAGTTCGATCGGGACACCAGCACCCTACGAGCAGTACTTC	CASSSIGTPAPYEQYF
NA	TRBV3-1	NA	TRBJ1-1	TGTGCCAGCAGCCAAGATCCCATAACGAACACTGAAGCTTTCTTT	CASSQDPITNTEAFF
NA	TRBV7-6	NA	TRBJ1-4	TGTGCCAGCAGCTCCCGGGTGGGGGATGGTGAAAAACTGTTTTTT	CASSSRVGDGEKLFF
NA	TRBV12-3/TRBV12-4	NA	TRBJ2-1	TGTGCCAGCCGGCGCTACAATGAGCGGTTCTTC	CASRRYNERFF
TRBD2	TRBV12-3/TRBV12-4	NA	TRBJ2-7	TGTGCCGGCAGTCCATCGAGACCGGGACTAGCGGGAGGAAGAAGCTCCTACGAGCAGTACTTC	CAGSPSRPGLAGGRSSYEQYF
TRBD2	TRBV29-1	few	TRBJ2-5	TGCAGCGCTCAAGGGGCGGGAGGGCCTGGTGAGCAGTACTTC	CSAQGAGGPGEQYF
TRBD1	TRBV3-1	NA	TRBJ2-5	TGTGCCAGCAGCCAAGATTTGTTCGGGACAGGGGTGACCCAGTACTTC	CASSQDLFGTGVTQYF
TRBD1	TRBV27	NA	TRBJ2-7	TGTGCCGGCAGTTTTTCTCCTCGGACAGGGTCCTACGAGCAGTACTTC	CAGSFSPRTGSYEQYF
NA	TRBV28	once	TRBJ2-7	TGTGCCAGCAGTTTGCGGGAAAGGTACGAGCAGTACTTC	CASSLRERYEQYF
NA	TRBV3-1	NA	TRBJ2-2	TGTGCCAGCCAGGAGACGACCGGGGAGCTGTTTTTT	CASQETTGELFF
TRBD1	TRBV6-5	NA	TRBJ2-3	TGTGCCAGCAGTTACCTAGGGACAGGGGGCGACAATACGCAGTATTTT	CASSYLGTGGDNTQYF
TRBD1	TRBV6-6	NA	TRBJ2-5	TGTGCCAGCAGATCACATCCGGGACAGGGAGAGACCCAGTACTTC	CASRSHPGQGETQYF
NA	TRBV6-1	NA	TRBJ2-5	TGTGCCAGCAGTGAACCTGGGGGGACCCAGTACTTC	CASSEPGGTQYF
NA	TRBV21-1	NA	TRBJ2-3	TGTGCCAGTCACGGGACAGGGGGCACAGATACGCAGTATTTT	CASHGTGGTDTQYF
NA	TRBV3-1	NA	TRBJ2-5	TGTGCCAGCAGCCACGTAGCGATGAAGACCCAGTACTTC	CASSHVAMKTQYF
TRBD2	TRBV7-9	NA	TRBJ2-7	TGTGCCAGCAGCTTCAGCGGGAGGGCCGACTACGAGCAGTACTTC	CASSFSGRADYEQYF
NA	TRBV27	few	TRBJ1-6	TGTGCCAGCACCCGCTTAGGGGGAGAGGGCTCACCCCTCCACTTT	CASTRLGGEGSPLHF
NA	TRBV7-9	NA	TRBJ2-3	TGTGCCAGCGCACGAGTGGATACGCAGTATTTT	CASARVDTQYF